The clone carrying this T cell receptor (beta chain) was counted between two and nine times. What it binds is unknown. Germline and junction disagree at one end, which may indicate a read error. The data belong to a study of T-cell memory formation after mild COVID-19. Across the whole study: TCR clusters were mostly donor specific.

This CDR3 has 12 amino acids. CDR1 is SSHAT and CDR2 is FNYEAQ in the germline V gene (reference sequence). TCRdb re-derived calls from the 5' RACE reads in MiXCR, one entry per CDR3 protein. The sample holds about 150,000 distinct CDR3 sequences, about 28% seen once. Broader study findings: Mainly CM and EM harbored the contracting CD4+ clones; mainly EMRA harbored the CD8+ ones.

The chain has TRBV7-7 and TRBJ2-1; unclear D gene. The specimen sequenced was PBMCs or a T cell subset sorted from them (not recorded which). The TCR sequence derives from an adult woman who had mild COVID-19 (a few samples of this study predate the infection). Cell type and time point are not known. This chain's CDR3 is CASRSASGEQFF. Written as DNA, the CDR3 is TGTGCTAGCAGATCAGCTTCGGGTGAGCAGTTCTTC.